The 6 T cell receptor beta chains in this list originate from one sample, sequenced in a study of cytomegalovirus exposure and HLA in healthy donors. PCR used 60 Vbeta primers and 13 Jbeta primers. Libraries were prepared by immunoSEQ multiplex PCR; TCRdb keeps only in-frame clonotypes and omits some of them. The data show 75,000 to 100,000 clones, with around 73% seen just once and approximately 3.5% held by the top ten. Sequencing was done on a sample of PBMCs. These receptors were collected from a man aged 40-49 years in good health and CMV-seronegative.

This clone was observed a single time. The V call is TRBV9, the J call TRBJ2-2, with TRBD2 matching over 8 bases. The CDR3 spans 17 residues. Germline V gene data show CDR1 as SGDLS and CDR2 as YYNGEE. Losses at the gene ends were 0 bases for V and 5 bases for J; bases not matched to a gene: 9. CDR3 sequence (DNA): TGTGCCAGCAGCGTAGGTCGGAGCGGGGGAAAGACCGGGGAGCTGTTTTTT. This codes for CASSVGRSGGKTGELFF.

The chain links TRBV10-3 to TRBJ1-1, with D perhaps matching TRBD1 (6 bases). With 5 bases removed from V and 7 bases from J, the gap between germline ends came to 14 bases. Looked up from germline, CDR1 is ENHRY and CDR2 is SYGVKD. The CDR3 spans 13 residues. The CDR3 sequence: CAISKDSSYEAFF. For the CDR3, the DNA is TGTGCCATCAGTAAGGACAGTTCGTATGAAGCTTTCTTT.

The V call is TRBV14, the J call TRBJ2-1; 10 positions agree with TRBD1. CDR3 length: 17 amino acids. CDR1 and CDR2 (germline): SGHDN, FVKESK. The J segment lost 6 bases and the V segment lost 5 bases, leaving 13 bases of the junction unmatched. CDR3 sequence reads: CASSNPRDRGRFNEQFF. CDR3 nucleotides: TGTGCCAGCAGCAACCCCCGGGACAGGGGCCGGTTCAATGAGCAGTTCTTC. The complete variable domain, with remaining parts taken from reference TRBV14 and TRBJ2-1, reads EAGVTQFPSHSVIEKGQTVTLRCDPISGHDNLYWYRRVMGKEIKFLLHFVKESKQDESGMPNNRFLAERTGGTYSTLKVQPAELEDSGVYFCASSNPRDRGRFNEQFFGPGTRLTVL.

The V gene is TRBV4-1, the J gene TRBJ2-7, with unresolved D. V shed 5 bases and J shed 5 bases, with 13 bases lying between them. The CDR3 length is 13 residues. Looked up from germline, CDR1 is MGHRA and CDR2 is YSYEKL. The CDR3 region is CASSGPRSHEQYF. CDR3 sequence (DNA): TGCGCCAGCAGCGGCCCACGGAGCCACGAGCAGTACTTC.

Here the CDR3 reads CASARDRATDTQYF. The CDR3 nucleotides read TGTGCCAGCGCAAGGGACAGGGCAACAGATACGCAGTATTTT. The V gene is TRBV28, the J gene TRBJ2-3; 9 bases are shared with TRBD1. V trimming: 8 bases; J trimming: 3 bases; junction bases outside the gene matches: 6. This CDR3 region has 14 residues. Germline CDR1 reads MDHEN; CDR2 reads SYDVKM.

The V gene is TRBV6-5, the J gene TRBJ2-3, with TRBD2 as a possible D gene (7 bases). CDR1 is MNHEY, CDR2 SVGAGI, per germline. V lost 4 bases, J lost 6 bases, and 20 bases lay in between. This CDR3 is built from 16 residues. The CDR3 DNA reads as TGTGCCAGCAGTTTTTTCAGAGGGGGGGTTCTCGATACGCAGTATTTT. Encoded protein: CASSFFRGGVLDTQYF.